This TCR beta chain is drawn from a study of cytomegalovirus exposure and HLA in healthy donors. Study context: Counted in an early data release were 85 million or so unique TCRs from HLA-typed donors.

Researchers ran the PCR with 60 Vbeta and 13 Jbeta primers. Generated by immunoSEQ multiplex PCR, the TCRdb table keeps only in-frame clones and is missing some. The sample yields around 99,000 clones, around 70% seen once. Details on this clone: As yet, its antigen is unknown.

CDR1 and CDR2 from the germline V gene are MNHEY and SVGAGI. This CDR3 is 14 amino acids long. V lost 2 bases to trimming and J lost 11 bases; unmatched junction nucleotides: 9. Study-level findings and limits: A later analysis associated 16,951 TCR beta sequences with HLA alleles at a 0.05 false discovery rate. Some highly shared sequence variants likely arose as a pipeline artifact.

V is TRBV6-5 and J is TRBJ1-1, with 9 nucleotides matching TRBD1. Sequencing was performed on PBMCs. This TCR came from a woman in her 70s in good health and CMV-seropositive. CDR3 bases: TGTGCCAGCAGTTACGGGGGGGGACAGGGAGGGGCTTTCTTT. Encoded protein: CASSYGGGQGGAFF.